This T cell receptor beta chain was recorded in a study of Ad26.COV2.S vaccination and SARS-CoV-2 variants. Measured with immunoSEQ multiplex PCR; TCRdb has only the in-frame clones, and not every one. The sample shows 380,000 or so clones, under 90% of them seen only once. Documented treatment: roughly 20 received Ad26.COV2.S at low or high dose, single or two shots; roughly five received placebo; per-sample allocation not given. Samples analyzed were those drawn on day 63 after the first vaccine or placebo injection. This TCR was recovered from a person between 18 and 65 years old who received the Ad26.COV2.S COVID-19 vaccine or a placebo. The input for sequencing was peripheral blood, taken in a trial of Ad26.COV2.S vaccine versus placebo.

The CDR3 reads CASSTQHFGAEKLFF. CDR3 nucleotides: TGTGCCAGCAGCACACAACATTTCGGGGCTGAAAAACTGTTTTTT. V and J are TRBV3-1 (or the pseudogene TRBV3-2) and TRBJ1-4, with a weak D call TRBD1 (5 bases). This CDR3 region has 15 residues. V was cut by 5 bases and J by 7 bases, with 17 bases left in between. Per the germline V gene, CDR1 is LGHDT and CDR2 is YNNKEL (reference sequence).